This TCR beta chain originates from a study of PD-L1 blockade in urothelial cancer. The overall study: Analyses were performed on blood at 3 weeks after treatment start (the second dose) and at 6 weeks. General observations from the study: Tumor-associated blood clones were expanded more by durable-benefit patients at 3 weeks.

As regards this clone: The antigen remains undetermined.

Method: immunoSEQ multiplex PCR; TCRdb's copy keeps in-frame clones and lacks some. Among approximately 50,000 clones listed, 80% to 90% were seen once. The time point was: pretreatment peripheral blood. The V segment lost 4 bases and the J segment 1 base; nucleotides outside the gene matches: 5. Germline lookup yields CDR1 MNHNS and CDR2 SASEGT. The CDR3 covers 16 residues. The receptor was isolated from a man in his 70s with urothelial cancer. The V gene is TRBV6-1, the J gene TRBJ2-1; TRBD2 aligns across 9 bases. The starting material was PBMCs, obtained around atezolizumab (anti-PD-L1) treatment. The CDR3 protein is CASSGTSATSYNEQFF. The CDR3 DNA sequence: TGTGCCAGCAGTGGGACTAGCGCGACGTCCTACAATGAGCAGTTCTTC.